This T cell receptor (beta chain) was recorded in a study of T-cell reconstitution after alpha-beta-depleted transplantation in children. V was cut by 5 bases and J by 10 bases, with 15 bases left in between. CDR1 MNHEY and CDR2 SVGAGI come from the germline V gene. The CDR3 spans 14 residues. Preparation of the TCRbeta library was carried out with unique molecular identifiers. TCRdb reanalysed the PCR reads using MiXCR and keeps one entry per CDR3 protein. Of hundreds of thousands of distinct CDR3 sequences listed, about a tenth were seen once; the top ten hold about 9.5%. The TCR originated in a human donor who donated a stem cell graft to a child with SCID. The chain joins TRBV6-5 to TRBJ1-6; a weak D match, TRBD1 (6 bases). The starting material was PBMCs from the stem cell graft donor, obtained from the stem cell graft. CDR3: CASSPGQRDSPLHF. The DNA of the CDR3 is TGTGCCAGCAGTCCAGGACAGCGGGACTCACCCCTCCACTTT.